The TCR beta chain described here comes from a study of T cell changes during pregnancy in multiple sclerosis. Profiling relied on immunoSEQ multiplex PCR, and the TCRdb table lists in-frame clones only, not all of them. The sample lists about 68,000 clones; around 90% were seen once. Germline values: CDR1 MNHNY, CDR2 SVGAGI (reference sequence). The CDR3 is 13 residues long. Between the trimmed V and J ends, which lost 5 bases and 5 bases, there was a span of 12 bases. The TCR was taken from a female donor in good health, enrolled as a control in a pregnancy study. Sequencing used peripheral blood, obtained in the second trimester of pregnancy. This chain links TRBV6-6 with TRBJ1-1; D might be TRBD1 (5 bases). Here the CDR3 DNA reads TGTGCCAGCAGTCAGACAGTGGGTACTGAAGCTTTCTTT. This sequence encodes CASSQTVGTEAFF.